The clone carrying this T cell receptor beta chain showed up just a few times. Antigen: not known. 5'RACE template switching added a universal primer site and UMIs to TCR cDNA. TCRdb independently ran MiXCR on the 5' RACE reads; one entry per CDR3 protein. This table has about 320,000 distinct CDR3 sequences, about 4.5% appearing once. These data belong to a study of T cells after yellow fever vaccination. Study conclusions and caveats: Reappearing after the booster were most of the clones from primary vaccination (around 96% CD4, 70% to 90% CD8).

The CDR3 has 14 residues. Trimming left V 3 bases short and J 3 bases short, with 14 bases between. Germline V gene sequence: CDR1 DFQATT, CDR2 SNEGSKA (reference sequence). This receptor was taken from a man aged 18 to 30 who received the YFV17D yellow fever vaccine. This material consisted of PBMCs, taken 15 days after the yellow fever booster vaccination. The rearrangement uses TRBV20-1 and TRBJ2-5; D remains ambiguous. The CDR3 spells CSARTVAREETQYF. The CDR3 DNA follows: TGCAGTGCTAGGACTGTAGCCCGGGAAGAGACCCAGTACTTC.